This is a list of T cell receptor beta chains from one sample in a study of OX40 agonist ivuxolimab in advanced cancers. Only in-frame clones appear in the TCRdb table, and some are missing; sequencing was by immunoSEQ multiplex PCR. The table records about 40,000 clones, about nine tenths of them present only once. Specimen: CD4+ or CD8+ T cells sorted from blood, collected in a trial of the OX40 agonist ivuxolimab. These receptors came from an adult with an advanced solid tumor such as melanoma, head and neck, liver or kidney cancer. CDR3s include the opening cysteine and the closing phenylalanine or tryptophan. The D gene is left open where the match is weak. The listing skips clone size in some rows; elsewhere it reads once, few, many or a size class.

TRBV27	.	TRBJ1-4	TRBD1	TGTGCCAGCATCCTAAAAACGGGACAGGCGGCAGATGAAAAACTGTTTTTT	CASILKTGQAADEKLFF
TRBV4-3	few	TRBJ2-1	.	TGCGCCAGCAGCCAAGAAGTCTGGGCGGGTAGCTCCTACAATGAGCAGTTCTTC	CASSQEVWAGSSYNEQFF
TRBV7-8	.	TRBJ2-3	.	TGTGCCAGCAGCTTAGCCTGGGGGGGGGCCTGGACAGATACGCAGTATTTT	CASSLAWGGAWTDTQYF
TRBV29-1	few	TRBJ1-2	.	TGCAGCGTTCAAGGGGTTTCCTATGGCTACACCTTC	CSVQGVSYGYTF
TRBV11-2	.	TRBJ1-1	.	TGTGCCAGCAGGCACGATAAGAACACTGAAGCTTTCTTT	CASRHDKNTEAFF
TRBV11-2	.	TRBJ1-1	.	TGTGCCAGCAGCTTACAGGGTGAAGCTTTCTTT	CASSLQGEAFF
TRBV27	.	TRBJ2-1	TRBD1	TGTGCCAGCAGTTTAGGCGACAGGGTTTACAATGAGCAGTTCTTC	CASSLGDRVYNEQFF
TRBV4-3	.	TRBJ2-1	TRBD2	TGCGCCAGCAGGCAAACTAGCGGGGGATACAATGAGCAGTTCTTC	CASRQTSGGYNEQFF
TRBV4-1	.	TRBJ2-1	.	TGCGCCAGCAGCCAAGTCAGGGACAATGAGCAGTTCTTC	CASSQVRDNEQFF
TRBV5-4	.	TRBJ2-3	.	TGTGCCAGCAGCTTGCCCCCCCCGGGGGAGGATACGCAGTATTTT	CASSLPPPGEDTQYF
TRBV4-3	.	TRBJ1-4	.	TGCGCCAGCAGCCAAGTGCTTCTGGGACCGAATGAAAAACTGTTTTTT	CASSQVLLGPNEKLFF
TRBV6-6	once	TRBJ1-1	.	TGTGTCAGCCGGGGACGGGACTGGGCTGAAGCTTTCTTT	CVSRGRDWAEAFF
TRBV28	.	TRBJ1-2	.	TGTGCCAGCAGTTTTCCGGGGGCTGGGTATGGCTACACCTTC	CASSFPGAGYGYTF
TRBV11-2	.	TRBJ1-3	TRBD1	TGTGCCAGCAGTTCCTCCGACAGGGCGATTCGCTCTGGAAACACCATATATTTT	CASSSSDRAIRSGNTIYF
TRBV28	.	TRBJ1-2	TRBD1	TGTGCCAGCTTACGACAGGGTATAGTGATGCGGGGCTACACCTTC	CASLRQGIVMRGYTF
TRBV27	.	TRBJ1-5	.	TGTGCCAGCAGTTTAGGCCTTACGGGTCAGCCCCAGCATTTT	CASSLGLTGQPQHF
TRBV4-3	.	TRBJ2-1	TRBD2	TGCGCCAGCAGCCAAGACTCGGGCGGGGGGCCCTACAATGAGCAGTTCTTC	CASSQDSGGGPYNEQFF
TRBV27	few	TRBJ2-2	TRBD2	TGTGCCAGCAGTTTACGACCAGCGGGGGCCACCGGGGAGCTGTTTTTT	CASSLRPAGATGELFF
TRBV6-1	.	TRBJ2-5	.	TGTGCCAGCAGTGAACCCACCTACACAGGGTTCCAAGAGACCCAGTACTTC	CASSEPTYTGFQETQYF
TRBV4-3	.	TRBJ1-3	.	TGCGCCAGCAGCCCTGGGCGGACAGTCTCTGGAAACACCATATATTTT	CASSPGRTVSGNTIYF
TRBV19	.	TRBJ1-2	TRBD1	TGTGCCAGTACACAGGGGGCGAACCCCTATGGCTACACCTTC	CASTQGANPYGYTF
TRBV19	.	TRBJ1-2	.	TGTGCCAGTAGTCTAACTTCCCGAAGCTATGGCTACACCTTC	CASSLTSRSYGYTF
TRBV11-3	.	TRBJ2-3	TRBD1	TGTGCCAGCAGCTCTACTGAAGGGACAGGGTTAGACACAGATACGCAGTATTTT	CASSSTEGTGLDTDTQYF
TRBV7-2	.	TRBJ2-1	.	TGTGCCAGCAGCTTAGGTGGGGGTGAGCAGTTCTTC	CASSLGGGEQFF
TRBV5-1	.	TRBJ1-2	TRBD1	TGCGCCAGCAGCTTGGAAGGGGGACAGGGCTACACCTTC	CASSLEGGQGYTF
TRBV7-9	.	TRBJ2-1	.	TGTGCCAGCACGACAGCCAATGAGCAGTTCTTC	CASTTANEQFF
TRBV29-1	.	TRBJ2-3	.	TGCAGCGTTGAAAACTCGACACCTCATTCCGCAGATACGCAGTATTTT	CSVENSTPHSADTQYF
TRBV12-5	once	TRBJ2-7	.	TGTGCTAGTGGTTCCCCCCTGGGGGGCCCCCACGAGCAGTACTTC	CASGSPLGGPHEQYF
TRBV7-2	.	TRBJ1-5	.	TGTGCCAGCAGCTTAGCCGGGTATAGCAATCAGCCCCAGCATTTT	CASSLAGYSNQPQHF
TRBV6-5	.	TRBJ2-5	.	TGTGCCAGCAGAAGGGACCTAAAGACCCAGTACTTC	CASRRDLKTQYF
TRBV2	.	TRBJ2-7	TRBD1	TGTGCCAGCAGTAGACCGGGACAGGGGGCCGACGAGCAGTACTTC	CASSRPGQGADEQYF
TRBV5-1	.	TRBJ2-7	.	TGCGCCAGCAGCTCGGACAGTAGCTACGAGCAGTACTTC	CASSSDSSYEQYF
TRBV6-6	once	TRBJ2-1	TRBD2	TGTGCCAGCAGTTTCCGACTAGCGGGGGGCGGGCATGAGCAGTTCTTC	CASSFRLAGGGHEQFF
TRBV11-2	.	TRBJ1-2	.	TGTGCCACCCACGGGTTGTTCCGGAGCTACACCTTC	CATHGLFRSYTF